This T cell receptor beta chain emerged from a study of T-cell reconstitution after alpha-beta-depleted transplantation in children. The TCRbeta library incorporated unique molecular identifiers. Using its own MiXCR run on the PCR reads, TCRdb lists one record per CDR3 protein. This repertoire shows approximately 230,000 distinct CDR3 sequences, roughly 23% found once; its top ten account for 2% to 3%. Trimming took 2 bases from V and 0 from J, leaving 5 bases between them. The CDR3 has 13 amino acids. Germline CDR1 reads KGHSH; CDR2 reads LQKENI. Sample: PBMCs, taken before TCRalphabeta/CD19-depleted stem cell transplant. J is TRBJ2-7 and V is TRBV18; D is uncertain. The TCR was taken from a girl between 2 and 10 years old with Fanconi anemia, due to receive a stem cell transplant. The CDR3 spells CASSPVSSYEQYF. Here the CDR3 DNA reads TGTGCCAGCTCACCAGTTAGCTCCTACGAGCAGTACTTC. The variable domain in full, completed from reference TRBV18 and TRBJ2-7, reads NAGVMQNPRHLVRRRGQEARLRCSPMKGHSHVYWYRQLPEEGLKFMVYLQKENIIDESGMPKERFSAEFPKEGPSILRIQQVVRGDSAAYFCASSPVSSYEQYFGPGTRLTVT.